Below are 27 T cell receptor beta chains sequenced from a single sample in a study of response to subunit inactivated influenza vaccine. TCRdb called the RT-PCR reads again in MiXCR, with one record for every CDR3 protein. In the table there are about 700,000 distinct CDR3 sequences, approximately 14% of which are singletons. Sequenced here: PBMCs from blood, sampled 11 to 12 days after vaccination. These receptors originate from a man in his fifties who received an inactivated influenza vaccine.

This rearrangement joins TRBV6-5 to TRBJ1-2; D call uncertain. CDR1 and CDR2 (germline): MNHEY, SVGAGI. The V and J ends lost 0 bases and 4 bases respectively, with 12 bases between them. The CDR3 is made up of 15 amino acids. The CDR3 nucleotides read TGTGCCAGCAGTTACTCGATGTACAGTCCCTATGGCTACACCTTC. Protein sequence: CASSYSMYSPYGYTF.

There are a few counts of this clonotype. This chain connects TRBV7-2 to TRBJ2-3; TRBD2 aligns across 8 bases. The CDR3 is made up of 15 amino acids. Germline V gives CDR1 SGHTA, CDR2 FQGNSA. V lost 5 bases, J lost 4 bases, and 8 bases stayed unmatched. This CDR3 is CASSQSGRRADTQYF. CDR3 nucleotide sequence: TGTGCCAGCAGCCAAAGCGGGAGAAGGGCAGATACGCAGTATTTT. The full variable domain, in which reference TRBV7-2 and TRBJ2-3 provide the parts outside the CDR3, is GAGVSQSPSNKVTEKGKDVELRCDPISGHTALYWYRQSLGQGLEFLIYFQGNSAPDKSGLPSDRFSAERTGGSVSTLTIQRTQQEDSAVYLCASSQSGRRADTQYFGPGTRLTVL.

This CDR3 is CASSHPTGNSYEQYF. In nucleotides, the CDR3 is TGTGCCAGCAGTCATCCGACAGGGAACTCCTACGAGCAGTACTTC. This sequence joins TRBV6-2 or TRBV6-3 and TRBJ2-7, with 7 bases fitting TRBD1. Unmatched junction bases numbered 7, after V lost 5 bases and J lost 0 bases. The germline V gene encodes CDR1 MNHEY and CDR2 SVGEGT. This CDR3 spans 15 amino acids.

As regards this clonotype: The junction shows a germline mismatch at one end, possibly a read error. The chain is built from TRBV20-1 and TRBJ2-1, with TRBD2 identical over 8 bases. This CDR3 is built from 15 residues. Germline CDR1 is DFQATT and CDR2 is SNEGSKA (reference sequence). CDR3 residues: CTARDTPWGLEVQFF. CDR3 nucleotide sequence: TGCACTGCTAGAGATACCCCGTGGGGACTAGAGGTGCAGTTCTTC.

The CDR3 sequence is CASSFTSGSPTYEQYF. CDR3 sequence (DNA): TGTGCCAGCAGTTTTACCTCAGGGTCCCCAACCTACGAGCAGTACTTC. The V and J genes are TRBV6-5 and TRBJ2-7; TRBD1 is a possible D gene (5 bases). Deletions cut 4 bases from V and 2 bases from J, with 18 bases between. Germline V CDR1 and CDR2: MNHEY, SVGAGI. This CDR3 has 16 residues.

In its sample, this clonotype was seen many times. V gene TRBV24-1 combines with J gene TRBJ2-2; D gene uncertain. V was shortened by 6 bases and J by 7 bases, with 8 bases between the two germline ends. CDR3 length equals 12 residues. Germline CDR1 KGHDR, CDR2 SFDVKD. CDR3 in amino acids: CATSPYYGELFF. The CDR3 region has the DNA TGTGCCACCAGTCCCTATTACGGGGAGCTGTTTTTT.

There are a few counts of this clonotype. The genes are TRBV4-2 and TRBJ2-1; 10 bases agree with TRBD2. The CDR3 runs to 14 residues. V trimming: 0 bases; J trimming: 16 bases; junction bases outside the gene matches: 9. Germline V CDR1 and CDR2: LGHNA, YNFKEQ. CDR3 in amino acids: CASSQDKAGGTDFF. The DNA for the CDR3 is TGTGCCAGCAGCCAAGATAAAGCGGGGGGGACCGACTTCTTC.

The chain links TRBV7-3 to TRBJ2-3; no definite D call. From germline, CDR1 is SGHTA and CDR2 FQGTGA. CDR3 size: 16 residues. V gave up 5 bases and J gave up 4 bases, with 19 bases separating them. The CDR3 reads CASSPRASRLSDTQYF. In DNA form, the CDR3 reads TGTGCCAGCAGCCCCCGGGCCAGCCGATTATCAGATACGCAGTATTTT.

This clonotype was observed a few times. The CDR3 region has the DNA TGTGCCAGTGGACAGGGGACAAACTACGAGCAGTACTTC. The encoded protein is CASGQGTNYEQYF. The chain joins TRBV19 to TRBJ2-7; 9 bases fit TRBD1. V lost 8 bases and J lost 3; bases outside the gene matches: 5. Germline CDR1 and CDR2: LNHDA and SQIVND (reference sequence). This CDR3 has 13 amino acids.

This clonotype was counted only a few times. This chain connects TRBV10-3 to TRBJ2-1, with 8 bases aligning to TRBD2. The CDR3 is made up of 13 amino acids. J lost 6 bases, V lost 8 bases, and 6 bases had no gene match. CDR1 and CDR2 (germline): ENHRY, SYGVKD. The CDR3 protein is CAIGGLGGNEQFF. The DNA of the CDR3 is TGTGCCATCGGGGGACTAGGGGGCAATGAGCAGTTCTTC.

The V and J genes are TRBV9 and TRBJ2-5; 7 bases are shared with TRBD2. V dropped 0 bases and J dropped 1; count of bases not matched to a gene: 6. The CDR3 is made up of 16 amino acids. The V gene's germline CDR1 is SGDLS and CDR2 YYNGEE. CDR3 bases: TGTGCCAGCAGCGTAGGGGGTAGCGGGTTCCAAGAGACCCAGTACTTC. It translates to CASSVGGSGFQETQYF.

This clonotype was observed at least ten times. V is TRBV28 and J is TRBJ2-5, with 9 bases fitting TRBD2. V was pared by 10 bases and J by 3 bases, with 12 bases of the junction left unmatched. Germline CDR1 is MDHEN and CDR2 is SYDVKM. This CDR3 spans 15 amino acids. The DNA for the CDR3 is TGTGCCATCCAGTTACCGACTAGCGGCAAAGAGACCCAGTACTTC. It specifies CAIQLPTSGKETQYF.

This clonotype was recorded a few times. The chain combines TRBV7-9 with TRBJ1-5, with 10 bases aligning to TRBD1. CDR3 length: 15 residues. CDR1 SEHNR and CDR2 FQNEAQ come from the germline V gene (reference sequence). Trimming cost V 7 bases and J 3 bases; bases outside gene matches: 6. The CDR3 nucleotides are TGTGCCAGCACCGATGACAGGGGGCTCAATCAGCCCCAGCATTTT. It is translated as CASTDDRGLNQPQHF.

V usage is TRBV11-2 and J usage is TRBJ2-6, with D possibly being TRBD1 (6 bases). V was cut by 1 base and J by 1 base, with 23 bases left in between. Germline loops: CDR1 SGHAT, CDR2 FQNNGV. The CDR3 spans 21 residues. Here the CDR3 DNA reads TGTGCCAGCAGCTTAGTTCGGACAGTGGCTTCATCGGCGTCTGGGGCCAACGTCCTGACTTTC. Translation: CASSLVRTVASSASGANVLTF.

The rearrangement uses TRBV27 and TRBJ2-7; D may be TRBD1 or TRBD2 (5 bases each). V was shortened by 9 bases and J by 6 bases, with 24 bases between the two germline ends. The CDR3 is 15 residues long. Germline lookup yields CDR1 MNHEY and CDR2 SMNVEV (reference sequence). CDR3 sequence (DNA): TGTGCCAGTCAGCGAACGCCGGGGCTAGCTTTCGAGCAGTACTTC. It yields the protein CASQRTPGLAFEQYF.

The chain uses TRBV29-1 and TRBJ1-2, with TRBD1 as a possible D gene (6 bases). V lost 0 bases and J 5 bases, leaving 19 bases between the germline ends. The CDR3 sequence is 16 residues long. Germline V gene data show CDR1 as SQVTM and CDR2 as ANQGSEA. As DNA, the CDR3 is TGCAGCGTTGAAGATCGGGACACCGGGAGGGGATATGGCTACACCTTC. It is translated as CSVEDRDTGRGYGYTF.

V is TRBV15 and J is TRBJ1-1; D is perhaps TRBD1 (6 bases). Per the germline V gene, CDR1 is LNHNV and CDR2 is YYDKDF (reference sequence). Deletions cut 1 base from V and 5 bases from J, with 17 bases between. There are 16 residues in the CDR3. CDR3 sequence (DNA): TGTGCCACCAGCAGAGCTACAGGGTGGGAAGGTACTGAAGCTTTCTTT. It translates to CATSRATGWEGTEAFF.

The chain carries TRBV7-2 and TRBJ2-1, with a tentative D call TRBD1 (6 bases). Germline values: CDR1 SGHTA, CDR2 FQGNSA. V was cut by 5 bases and J by 4 bases, with 18 bases left in between. There are 16 residues in the CDR3. This CDR3 reads CASSNIPGVLYNEQFF. DNA for the CDR3: TGTGCCAGCAGCAACATCCCAGGGGTACTTTACAATGAGCAGTTCTTC. Complete variable domain (other parts from reference TRBV7-2 and TRBJ2-1): GAGVSQSPSNKVTEKGKDVELRCDPISGHTALYWYRQSLGQGLEFLIYFQGNSAPDKSGLPSDRFSAERTGGSVSTLTIQRTQQEDSAVYLCASSNIPGVLYNEQFFGPGTRLTVL.

This clonotype was counted between two and nine times. The rearrangement uses TRBV7-2 and TRBJ2-7; D tentatively fits TRBD1 or TRBD2 (7 bases each). The CDR3 extends over 15 amino acids. Germline assignment: CDR1 SGHTA and CDR2 FQGNSA. Trimming pared 4 bases from V and 4 bases from J, leaving 17 bases between. This chain's CDR3 is CASSSDRAGVYEQYF. For the CDR3, the DNA is TGTGCCAGCAGCTCCGACAGGGCGGGGGTGTACGAGCAGTACTTC.

In its sample, this clonotype was seen a few times. The V call is TRBV7-2, the J call TRBJ1-4; a possible D gene is TRBD1 (5 bases). Trimming pared 6 bases from V and 8 bases from J, leaving 13 bases between. There are 13 residues in the CDR3. Germline values: CDR1 SGHTA, CDR2 FQGNSA. In DNA, the CDR3 is TGTGCCAGCAGATCCACCCGGGGGGAAAAACTGTTTTTT. Translated: CASRSTRGEKLFF.

V is TRBV11-2 and J is TRBJ2-7; TRBD1 is a possible D gene (5 bases). CDR1 is SGHAT and CDR2 is FQNNGV in the germline V gene. The CDR3 loop spans 16 amino acids. The V gene lost 5 bases and the J gene lost 6 bases, with 23 bases spanning the gap. The CDR3, as DNA: TGTGCCAGCAGCCTTAGGGGCGACTCCGTCCCGGGCGAGCAGTACTTC. This sequence encodes CASSLRGDSVPGEQYF. Full variable domain (rest looked up from reference TRBV11-2 and TRBJ2-7): EAGVAQSPRYKIIEKRQSVAFWCNPISGHATLYWYQQILGQGPKLLIQFQNNGVVDDSQLPKDRFSAERLKGVDSTLKIQPAKLEDSAVYLCASSLRGDSVPGEQYFGPGTRLTVT.

This clonotype was detected a few times. This sequence joins TRBV5-1 and TRBJ2-1; D call uncertain. This CDR3 is 16 amino acids long. CDR1 is SGHRS, CDR2 YFSETQ, per germline. V was clipped by 0 bases and J by 0 bases, with 10 bases between them. This chain's CDR3 is CASSLDGNPSYNEQFF. In nucleotides, the CDR3 is TGCGCCAGCAGCTTGGACGGAAACCCCTCCTACAATGAGCAGTTCTTC.

This sequence joins TRBV30 and TRBJ2-4, with TRBD2 matching 14 bases. The CDR3 loop spans 19 amino acids. V was pared by 5 bases and J by 1 base, with 13 bases of the junction left unmatched. The germline V gene encodes CDR1 GTSNPN and CDR2 SVGIG (reference sequence). The CDR3 bases are TGTGCCTGGGGACACCCGGGACTAGCGGGAGTGCATGCCAAAAACATTCAGTACTTC. It codes for CAWGHPGLAGVHAKNIQYF.

This clonotype was counted only a few times. The chain employs TRBV29-1 and TRBJ1-1, with D unresolved. The CDR3 has 14 residues. Trimming took off 5 bases at V and 2 bases at J, with 15 bases between the two ends. Germline values: CDR1 SQVTM, CDR2 ANQGSEA. The CDR3, as DNA: TGCAGCGTTAGCGGCCGTAGAACCAACACTGAAGCTTTCTTT. Translating it yields CSVSGRRTNTEAFF. The whole variable domain, filled in from reference TRBV29-1 and TRBJ1-1, reads SAVISQKPSRDICQRGTSLTIQCQVDSQVTMMFWYRQQPGQSLTLIATANQGSEATYESGFVIDKFPISRPNLTFSTLTVSNMSPEDSSIYLCSVSGRRTNTEAFFGQGTRLTVV.

The chain employs TRBV6-5 and TRBJ2-3; 11 bases agree with TRBD1. V was clipped by 0 bases and J by 3 bases; unmatched bases: 8. The CDR3 totals 18 residues. Per germline, CDR1 MNHEY and CDR2 SVGAGI. The CDR3 sequence is CASSYSAGTGGETDTQYF. DNA for the CDR3: TGTGCCAGCAGTTACTCTGCCGGGACAGGGGGTGAGACAGATACGCAGTATTTT.

This sequence joins TRBV14 and TRBJ2-7; 10 bases match TRBD2. Germline CDR1 SGHDN, CDR2 FVKESK. Trimming took 3 bases from V and 4 from J; bases not matched to a gene: 9. The CDR3 is 16 residues long. The CDR3 spells CASSHPSGSGLYEQYF. CDR3 coding DNA: TGTGCCAGCAGCCACCCTAGCGGGAGTGGGCTTTACGAGCAGTACTTC.

J is TRBJ2-4 and V is TRBV4-1; 9 nucleotides agree with TRBD1. Germline CDR1 MGHRA, CDR2 YSYEKL. V lost 1 base and J lost 2; bases outside the gene matches: 3. The CDR3 has 16 residues. The CDR3 nucleotides read TGCGCCAGCAGCCAAGGGGACAGGGATTCCAAAAACATTCAGTACTTC. Amino acids: CASSQGDRDSKNIQYF.